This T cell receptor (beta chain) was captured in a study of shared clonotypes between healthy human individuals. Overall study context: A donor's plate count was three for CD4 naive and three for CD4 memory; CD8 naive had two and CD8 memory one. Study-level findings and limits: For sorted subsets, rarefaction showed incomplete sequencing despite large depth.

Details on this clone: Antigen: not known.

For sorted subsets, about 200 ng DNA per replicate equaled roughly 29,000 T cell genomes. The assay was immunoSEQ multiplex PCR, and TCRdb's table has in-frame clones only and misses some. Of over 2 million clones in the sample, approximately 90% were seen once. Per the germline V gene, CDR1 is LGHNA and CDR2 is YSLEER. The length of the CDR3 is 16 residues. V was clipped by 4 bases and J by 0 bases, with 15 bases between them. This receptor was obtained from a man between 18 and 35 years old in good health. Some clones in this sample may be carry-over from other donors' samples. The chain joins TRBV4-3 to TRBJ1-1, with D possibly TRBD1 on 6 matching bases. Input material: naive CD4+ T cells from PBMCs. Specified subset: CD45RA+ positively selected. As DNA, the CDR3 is TGCGCCAGCAGCCGAGGACAGCCCATGATGAACACTGAAGCTTTCTTT. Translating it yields CASSRGQPMMNTEAFF.